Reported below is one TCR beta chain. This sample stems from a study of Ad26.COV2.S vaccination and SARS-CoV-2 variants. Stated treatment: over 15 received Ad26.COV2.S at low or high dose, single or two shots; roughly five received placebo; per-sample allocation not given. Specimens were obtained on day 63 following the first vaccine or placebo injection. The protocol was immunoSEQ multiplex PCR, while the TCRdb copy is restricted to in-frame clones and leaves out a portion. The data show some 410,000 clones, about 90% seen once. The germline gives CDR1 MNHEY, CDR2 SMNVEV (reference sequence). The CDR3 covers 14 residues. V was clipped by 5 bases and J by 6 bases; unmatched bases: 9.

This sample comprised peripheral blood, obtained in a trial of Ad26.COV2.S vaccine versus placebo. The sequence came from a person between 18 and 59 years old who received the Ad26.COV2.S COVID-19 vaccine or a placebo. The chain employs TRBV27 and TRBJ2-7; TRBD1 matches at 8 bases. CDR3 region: CASSKQGVAAEQYF. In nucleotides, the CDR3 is TGTGCCAGCAGTAAACAGGGGGTGGCCGCCGAGCAGTACTTC.